This TCR beta chain was profiled in a study of OX40 agonist ivuxolimab in advanced cancers. Overall study findings and caveats: It was not determined which antigens were specifically recognized by the peripheral T cells that had undergone clonal expansion. Clonal expansion by week 6 occurred in CD4+ and CD8+ blood T cells (at 0.1 to 3.0 mg/kg).

This clone has only one observation. Its antigen is undetermined. Sequencing used immunoSEQ multiplex PCR; TCRdb keeps in-frame clones, though not all of them. The sample lists about 26,000 clones; around 82% were seen once. Between the trimmed V and J ends, which lost 0 bases and 0 bases, there was a span of 7 bases. The CDR3 is 15 residues long. In germline, CDR1 is SGDLS, CDR2 YYNGEE. This rearrangement joins TRBV9 to TRBJ2-1, with a weak D call TRBD2 (6 bases). Specimen: CD4+ or CD8+ T cells sorted from blood, collected in a trial of the OX40 agonist ivuxolimab. The receptor was derived from an adult with an advanced solid tumor such as melanoma, head and neck, liver or kidney cancer. The CDR3 loop reads CASSVATSSYNEQFF. The CDR3 nucleotides read TGTGCCAGCAGCGTAGCGACTAGCTCCTACAATGAGCAGTTCTTC.